One TCR beta chain is described in this entry. This entry comes from a study of blood T cell repertoires in COVID-19. Germline CDR1 reads MNHEY; CDR2 reads SMNVEV (reference sequence). Losses at the gene ends were 6 bases for V and 0 bases for J; bases not matched to a gene: 5. This CDR3 has 17 amino acids. Here immunoSEQ multiplex PCR was the method, and the copy in TCRdb shows in-frame clones only, minus some. The sample carries about 210,000 clones, around four fifths recorded once. This TCR was sampled from a woman of 80 years or more with COVID-19, enrolled during active disease. The sequencing input was peripheral blood. The chain employs TRBV27 and TRBJ2-2, with 12 bases fitting TRBD1. Written as DNA, the CDR3 is TGTGCCAGCAGGCGAGGGACAGGGGGCGCGAACACCGGGGAGCTGTTTTTT. Its translation: CASRRGTGGANTGELFF.